Reported below is one TCR beta chain. This clonotype was counted a few times. Its recognized antigen is unknown. Base qualities are not provided; no much larger clone lies one nucleotide away. Spanning cysteine to phenylalanine, the CDR3 consists of 15 amino acids. The kept DNA is CDR3 alone, 45 bases in frame from the first base. Trimming costs V 2 bases and J 0 bases, and their ends lie 11 bases apart. Looking up the germline V gene yields CDR1 SGHNT and CDR2 YENEEA. This sample is drawn from a study of spatial heterogeneity in lung cancer (dated by TCRdb to between 2019 and 2020). Some background on the complete study: More beta-chain than alpha-chain transcripts were consistently detected, likely reflecting higher beta-chain transcript abundance. The study quantitatively compared TCR alpha and beta repertoires across multiple tumor regions, matched nontumor lung and blood in non-small cell lung cancer. Both alpha and beta chains were TCR-sequenced in samples taken at surgery, namely 220 tumor regions, under 80 matched nontumor lung samples and a few dozen PBMC samples. In the raw uncorrected reads, each unique combination of TCR and UMI appeared more than ten times on average. TCR repertoire features were related to nonsynonymous mutation counts determined by whole-exome sequencing of tumor tissue.

Read against the paper, the sample's time point label means: sample taken at primary tumor resection. Donors were approximately 72 patients with early-stage, untreated non-small cell lung cancer from the lung TRACERx cohort. Without any cell sorting, TCR sequencing was performed on whole RNA extracted either from tumor and nontumor lung tissue or from cryopreserved PBMC samples. Only patients with enough RNA available from two or more tumor regions were chosen for TCR sequencing. The library was generated by 5' RACE. This sample was sequenced with a NextSeq 500. In the TCR library protocol, a unique molecular identifier was attached to each TCR cDNA molecule so that PCR and sequencing errors could be corrected. The paper's processing steps were these. TCR identification, UMI-based error correction and CDR3 extraction were performed with Decombinator tools. TCRs above a frequency of 2 per 1,000, corresponding to the top 1% of the tumor frequency distribution, were defined as expanded. Rényi diversity was computed with the R vegan package after subsampling each repertoire 100 times to 5,000 TCRs. CDR3 similarity networks were built from amino acid triplet string-kernel similarity, with CDR3s being connected when pairwise similarity was above 0.82. Starting from the raw public reads, TCRdb applied fastp trimming at Q25, assembled clones with MiXCR and retained in-frame beta chains. When rows share a CDR3 protein, they turn into one entry using the most common DNA and genes. TCRdb's processing, not the authors' own work, is the source of the V and J calls. The sample table shows approximately 22,000 distinct CDR3 sequences, and approximately 5.8% are seen once. The top ten clonotypes cover approximately 35% of the sample.

Results the study describes overall, beyond this receptor: Ubiquitous expanded tumor TCRs showed up in blood more often at tumor resection than at routine follow-up. Additional single-cell paired TCR alpha and beta sequencing was considered necessary to confirm, at a functional level, the hypothesis that regional TCRs recognize regional mutations.

Sequenced here: PBMCs, sampled at surgery. The TCR was taken from a male donor with early-stage non-small cell lung cancer. The V and J segments used are TRBV11-3 and TRBJ2-7, with TRBD2 perhaps the D gene, on 5 matching bases. The nucleotides read TGTGCCAGCAGCTTATTAAGGACTGTCTCCTACGAGCAGTACTTC. It translates to CASSLLRTVSYEQYF.